This T cell receptor (beta chain) was identified during a study of cytomegalovirus exposure and HLA in healthy donors. Primers: 60 Vbeta forward and 13 Jbeta reverse. Here immunoSEQ multiplex PCR was the method, and the copy in TCRdb shows in-frame clones only, minus some. The sample has over 95,000 clones, less than 80% seen once. Trimming shortened V by 10 bases and J by 4 bases, and 11 bases separated the two germline ends. Germline V gene data show CDR1 as LNHDA and CDR2 as SQIVND (reference sequence). CDR3 length: 12 amino acids. The sequenced material came from PBMCs. The V call is TRBV19, the J call TRBJ1-5; the D is unclear. This clonotype was sampled from a man in his forties in good health and CMV-seronegative. DNA for the CDR3: TGTGCCACCGAGTCGGGAAATCAGCCCCAGCATTTT. Its protein product is CATESGNQPQHF.